This is a list of T cell receptor beta chains from one sample in a study of early T cells in non-severe SARS-CoV-2 infection. TCRdb reprocessed the 5' RACE reads via MiXCR and lists one record per CDR3 protein. The sample holds 45,000 to 55,000 distinct CDR3 sequences, more than 9% seen once. The sequencing sample was made of whole blood. These receptors were obtained from an adult who was a healthcare worker with PCR-confirmed SARS-CoV-2 infection or an uninfected control (not recorded which). CDR3s include the opening cysteine and the closing phenylalanine or tryptophan. The order of the fields is V gene, J gene, D gene, clone size, CDR3 DNA, CDR3 protein. D genes are given only for firm matches. Where a row states a size, it is once, few, many or the class of an expanded clone; other rows omit it.

>TRBV5-1|TRBJ2-7|TRBD2|few
TGCGCCAGCAGCTTGGTGGCGGGGGGGTCCTACGAGCAGTACTTC
CASSLVAGGSYEQYF
>TRBV2|TRBJ1-5|TRBD1|.
TGTGCCAGCTCTGACAGGGCTCAGCCCCAGCATTTT
CASSDRAQPQHF
>TRBV6-5|TRBJ2-1|.|few
TGTGCCAGCAGCACGGGACTTGGGGTCTACAATGAGCAGTTCTTC
CASSTGLGVYNEQFF
>TRBV28|TRBJ1-2|.|.
TGTGCCAGCAGTTCGTTAACACAGGGACCTAACTATGGCTACACCTTC
CASSSLTQGPNYGYTF
>TRBV28|TRBJ2-1|TRBD2|.
TGTGCCAGCAGGCCGGGAGCGGGGGCCTCCTACAATGAGCAGTTCTTC
CASRPGAGASYNEQFF
>TRBV5-1|TRBJ2-5|.|few
TGCGCCAGCAGCTCGGGACACGAAATTTTGGAGACCCAGTACTTC
CASSSGHEILETQYF
>TRBV5-1|TRBJ1-2|.|few
TGCGCCAGCAGCTATTCCAACTATGGCTACACCTTC
CASSYSNYGYTF
>TRBV10-3|TRBJ2-1|.|.
TGTGCCATCAGTCCCCTATGGGGTACATACAATGAGCAGTTCTTC
CAISPLWGTYNEQFF
>TRBV24-1|TRBJ2-1|.|few
TGTGCCACCAGTGATTGGCAGAATGAGCAGTTCTTC
CATSDWQNEQFF
>TRBV6-5|TRBJ2-7|TRBD2|many
TGTGCCAGCAGTTCCGGGGTAGCGGGGTACGAGCAGTACTTC
CASSSGVAGYEQYF
>TRBV10-3|TRBJ1-2|TRBD1|many
TGTGCCATCAGTGAGCTGGCAGGGGGCGAGGATGGCTACACCTTC
CAISELAGGEDGYTF
>TRBV9|TRBJ2-1|.|.
TGTGCCAGCAGCGTAGAAGCTCATTTGGCAGCCCCTGAGAATGAGCAGTTCTTC
CASSVEAHLAAPENEQFF
>TRBV6-5|TRBJ2-3|.|.
TGTGCCAGCAGTTATCAGTCTAGCGGCACAGATACGCAGTATTTT
CASSYQSSGTDTQYF
>TRBV18|TRBJ2-7|.|.
TGTGCCAGCTCCCCCATTGTAGGCCCTACCTACGAGCAGTACTTC
CASSPIVGPTYEQYF
>TRBV5-1|TRBJ2-2|.|many
TGCGCCAGCAGCTTTCCGGAAGGGGACACCGGGGAGCTGTTTTTT
CASSFPEGDTGELFF
>TRBV20-1|TRBJ2-3|TRBD2|.
TGCAGTGCCAAAGCCCCGGGCCAGCGGGGGAGCACAGATACGCAGTATTTT
CSAKAPGQRGSTDTQYF
>TRBV5-1|TRBJ2-4|.|.
TGCGCCAGCAGGATGACAGCAGAAAACATTCAGTACTTC
CASRMTAENIQYF
>TRBV4-2|TRBJ1-2|.|many
TGTGCCAGCAGCCAGGCCAGCCCATCGGGTTATGGCTACACCTTC
CASSQASPSGYGYTF
>TRBV29-1|TRBJ2-3|.|many
TGCAGCGTTGAAATAGGAGATACGCAGTATTTT
CSVEIGDTQYF
>TRBV14|TRBJ2-1|.|few
TGTGCCAGCAGCCAAGATCGGAGGGATGAGCAGTTCTTC
CASSQDRRDEQFF
>TRBV5-8|TRBJ1-1|.|many
TGTGCCAGCAGCTTTGACGGAGGTGAAGCTTTCTTT
CASSFDGGEAFF
>TRBV12-3/TRBV12-4|TRBJ2-5|.|few
TGTGCCAGCAGTTCCAAGCGCCCCTTAGAGACCCAGTACTTC
CASSSKRPLETQYF
>TRBV6-2/TRBV6-3|TRBJ2-7|.|few
TGTGCCAGCAGTTACCACTCGGGCTCAGGCGAGCAGTACTTC
CASSYHSGSGEQYF
>TRBV6-5|TRBJ1-5|.|many
TGTGCCAGCAGCTCCCAGCAAAATCAGCCCCAGCATTTT
CASSSQQNQPQHF
>TRBV11-2|TRBJ2-1|TRBD2|.
TGTGCCAGCAGCCATAGCGGGAGGGACAGTGAGCAGTTCTTC
CASSHSGRDSEQFF
>TRBV2|TRBJ2-5|.|few
TGTGCCAGCAGTGAAGTGGCCAGGACGATCGAGACCCAGTACTTC
CASSEVARTIETQYF
>TRBV5-4|TRBJ2-7|TRBD1|few
TGTGCCAGCAGCTCAATTTTGACAGGGGTAGAGCAGTACTTC
CASSSILTGVEQYF
>TRBV11-2|TRBJ2-5|TRBD1|.
TGTGCCAGCAGCTTAGCAGGGGGAATCCTCGAGACCCAGTACTTC
CASSLAGGILETQYF
>TRBV5-1|TRBJ2-7|.|.
TGCGCCAGCAGCTTGAGCCAGGGGTCGTACGAGCAGTACTTC
CASSLSQGSYEQYF
>TRBV4-1|TRBJ2-5|TRBD2|.
TGCGCCAGCAGCCAAGAAAGCTTAGCGGGAAGTCAAGAGACCCAGTACTTC
CASSQESLAGSQETQYF
>TRBV12-5|TRBJ2-1|TRBD1|many
TGTGCTAGTGGTTTGGTACCGGGACAGCACTACAATGAGCAGTTCTTC
CASGLVPGQHYNEQFF
>TRBV20-1|TRBJ2-5|TRBD2|.
TGCAGTGCTAGGTCTAGCGGGGGGACCTCACAAGAGACCCAGTACTTC
CSARSSGGTSQETQYF
>TRBV4-1|TRBJ2-3|.|many
TGCGCCAGCAGCCGAACAGGGACAGATACGCAGTATTTT
CASSRTGTDTQYF
>TRBV12-3/TRBV12-4|TRBJ2-1|TRBD2|few
TGTGCCAGCAGTCACAGCGGGAGGGCCTACAATGAGCAGTTCTTC
CASSHSGRAYNEQFF
>TRBV6-1|TRBJ1-1|.|.
TGTGCCAGTACTAGGGGTCCCACTGAAGCTTTCTTT
CASTRGPTEAFF
>TRBV20-1|TRBJ2-7|TRBD2|few
TGCAGTGCTACAGCTAGCGGGAGTAACTACGAGCAGTACTTC
CSATASGSNYEQYF
>TRBV7-6|TRBJ2-1|.|few
TGTGCCAGCAGCTTAAGGGGGTATGAGCAGTTCTTC
CASSLRGYEQFF
>TRBV12-2|TRBJ2-4|.|many
TGTGCAAGTCGCTTAGGACAGGGGGTTTTGTACTTC
CASRLGQGVLYF
>TRBV7-3|TRBJ1-1|TRBD1|few
TGTGCCAGCAGCGGACAGGTCAACACTGAAGCTTTCTTT
CASSGQVNTEAFF
>TRBV10-3|TRBJ2-3|.|many
TGTGCCATCAGTGGAACAGGGACCACAGATACGCAGTATTTT
CAISGTGTTDTQYF
>TRBV2|TRBJ1-1|.|.
TGTGCCAGCCGGCAGGGACGGAGTGAAGCTTTCTTT
CASRQGRSEAFF
>TRBV5-5|TRBJ1-1|.|many
TGTGCCAGCAGCGGGGGACCTGACACTGAAGCTTTCTTT
CASSGGPDTEAFF
>TRBV3-1|TRBJ1-2|.|few
TGTGCCAGCAGCCTTAGCTTGACCGGAGAGGGCTACACCTTC
CASSLSLTGEGYTF
>TRBV18|TRBJ2-5|.|few
TGTGCCAGCTCGCCAACCCTTGTGGGGGCAAGCCAAGAGACCCAGTACTTC
CASSPTLVGASQETQYF
>TRBV9|TRBJ2-7|.|many
TGTGCCAGCAGCGTTGCAGGGGCCTCCTACGAGCAGTACTTC
CASSVAGASYEQYF
>TRBV6-5|TRBJ1-5|.|.
TGTGCCAGCAGACCCGGACGGTTATATAGCAATCAGCCCCAGCATTTT
CASRPGRLYSNQPQHF
>TRBV11-3|TRBJ2-7|TRBD1|.
TGTGCCAGCAGCTTAGGGGACAGCCACTCGGGGCAGTACTTC
CASSLGDSHSGQYF
>TRBV19|TRBJ2-5|.|many
TGTGCCAGTAACACACCCGAAGAGACCCAGTACTTC
CASNTPEETQYF
>TRBV29-1|TRBJ2-3|.|many
TGCAGCATATTACAGGGTCGAAATACGCAGTATTTT
CSILQGRNTQYF
>TRBV12-3/TRBV12-4|TRBJ1-4|TRBD1|many
TGTGCCAGCAACCGACAGGGATTCAATGAAAAACTGTTTTTT
CASNRQGFNEKLFF
>TRBV12-3/TRBV12-4|TRBJ1-2|.|many
TGTGCCAGCGGATGGTCTTATGGCTACACCTTC
CASGWSYGYTF
>TRBV10-1|TRBJ1-1|.|many
TGCGCCAGCAGTGACGGTCCCACTGAAGCTTTCTTT
CASSDGPTEAFF
>TRBV19|TRBJ2-7|TRBD1|few
TGTGCCAGTAGCATCCACGGGACAGAAAATTACGAGCAGTACTTC
CASSIHGTENYEQYF
>TRBV25-1|TRBJ2-7|.|.
TGTGCCAGCAGTGAATCCAGGGTTTGGGGCTACGAGCAGTACTTC
CASSESRVWGYEQYF
>TRBV3-1|TRBJ2-6|.|.
TGTGCCAGCAGCCTCGGATTCCTGCGGGTAGAGTCTGGGGCCAACGTCCTGACTTTC
CASSLGFLRVESGANVLTF
>TRBV28|TRBJ2-1|.|.
TGTGCCAGCAGCCCGAGAACGACGGACGAAGAGCCGTTCTTC
CASSPRTTDEEPFF